Shown below are 25 T cell receptor beta chains from a single sample sequenced in a study of T cell clonality in common variable immunodeficiency (dated by TCRdb to about 2015). The research as a whole found: Fewer deletions and N-nucleotide insertions were reportedly observed in CVID TCRbeta sequences, and highly modified clones with 13 or more V deletions were reportedly absent from CVID TCRbeta sequences.

Their antigens are not known. Preparation of the library involved the immunoSEQ multiplex PCR assay. Not all clones reach the TCRdb copy of this immuneACCESS table, which keeps in-frame sequences only. Checked studies attribute under half of the gap to unresolved V genes and leave the rest unexplained. The table puts about 20,000 clones in this sample, none counted just once. The ten largest clones add up to roughly 2.7% of the sample. The sequenced sample was peripheral blood mononuclear cells. Every receptor here comes from a human donor with common variable immunodeficiency.

This clone was counted only a few times. The DNA ends 3 residues before the CDR3 does, and the rest of the CDR3 is filled in from the germline J gene. V usage is TRBV19 and J usage is TRBJ2-7, with 8 bases identical to TRBD1. The CDR3 has 14 amino acids. Per germline, CDR1 LNHDA and CDR2 SQIVND (reference sequence). The junction had 5 bases not matched to a gene; V was cut back by 4 bases and J by 3 bases. CDR3 DNA (partial): TGTGCCAGTAGTAGGACAGGGACCATCTACGAG. Its translation is CASSRTGTIYE. From start to end, the CDR3 is CASSRTGTIYEQYF.

This clone was seen only a few times. The read ends 3 residues early relative to the CDR3; the germline J gene fills the gap. This chain links TRBV2 with TRBJ1-1; the D gene is possibly TRBD1 (5 bases). Germline V gene data show CDR1 as SNHLY and CDR2 as FYNNEI. Trimming took 4 bases from V and 2 from J, leaving 8 bases between them. The CDR3 covers 13 residues. The CDR3 loop is CASSGTSNTEAFF. The part of the CDR3 DNA that was read is TGTGCCAGCAGTGGGACAAGTAACACTGAA.

This clone was counted between two and nine times. The read finishes 3 residues shy of the CDR3 end, and the germline J gene is used to complete it. The J gene is TRBJ1-5, the V gene TRBV19, with D possibly being TRBD1 (6 bases). Germline V gives CDR1 LNHDA, CDR2 SQIVND (reference sequence). The CDR3 has 16 amino acids. Trimming pared 8 bases from V and 0 bases from J, leaving 17 bases between. The CDR3 reads CASDPGGGYSNQPQHF. The CDR3 DNA, read in part, is TGTGCCAGTGACCCTGGGGGCGGTTATAGCAATCAGCCC.

This clone has more than one count but fewer than ten. The sequenced fragment ends 3 residues before the CDR3 boundary, so the rest is inferred from the germline J gene. The rearrangement joins TRBV19 to TRBJ1-5, with a weak D call TRBD1 (6 bases). V was pared by 10 bases and J by 1 base, with 23 bases between. Germline loops: CDR1 LNHDA, CDR2 SQIVND (reference sequence). The length of the CDR3 is 17 residues. The CDR3 here is CATKDPRGAASNQPQHF. The CDR3 bases that were read are TGTGCCACCAAAGACCCCCGGGGGGCGGCGAGCAATCAGCCC.

In its sample, this clone was seen a few times. The read comes to an end 3 residues before the CDR3 does, leaving the germline J gene to fill in the end. The chain uses TRBV7-8 and TRBJ1-1, with no clear D. Germline loops: CDR1 SGHVS, CDR2 FQNEAQ. CDR3 size: 15 residues. V was pared by 1 base and J by 1 base, with 10 bases between. The part of the CDR3 DNA that was read is TGTGCCAGCAGCTTAGGTCGGTCGAAGAACACTGAA. Translated, it gives CASSLGRSKNTE. The complete CDR3 protein is CASSLGRSKNTEAFF.

In regard to this clone: Read coverage stops 3 residues before the CDR3 terminus; the germline J gene supplies the remainder. The J gene is TRBJ2-3, the V gene TRBV30; 9 positions agree with TRBD2. The CDR3 covers 15 residues. Germline loops: CDR1 GTSNPN, CDR2 SVGIG (reference sequence). V was clipped by 2 bases and J by 2 bases; unmatched bases: 5. The CDR3 protein is CAWSITSGLTDTQYF. Partial CDR3 DNA: TGTGCCTGGAGTATAACTAGCGGGCTCACAGATACG.

The CDR3 bases that were read are TGTGCCAGCTCACCTCTGGGACAGGGGAACTATGGC. This gives the protein CASSPLGQGNYG. The full CDR3 sequence reads CASSPLGQGNYGYTF. The rearrangement joins TRBV18 to TRBJ1-2; TRBD1 aligns across 10 bases. The CDR3 end lies 3 residues beyond the end of the read and is filled in from the germline J gene. With 3 bases clipped from V and 2 bases from J, the junction kept 3 bases outside the gene matches. The CDR3 loop spans 15 amino acids. Germline V gene data show CDR1 as KGHSH and CDR2 as LQKENI.

A remark on this clone: The read gets to within 3 residues of the CDR3 end, and the germline J gene fills in the rest. V gene TRBV19 combines with J gene TRBJ2-7; 10 bases line up with TRBD2. The ends lost 4 bases at V and 3 bases at J; junction bases unmatched: 12. The CDR3 spans 17 residues. Germline V gene lookup returns CDR1 LNHDA and CDR2 SQIVND (reference sequence). The CDR3 spells CASSTPLSGRGVYEQYF. CDR3 bases read: TGTGCCAGTAGTACCCCTCTCAGCGGGAGGGGAGTCTACGAG.

In its sample, this clone was seen a few times. The read ends 3 residues shy of where the CDR3 ends; the end is completed using the germline J gene. The rearrangement joins TRBV30 to TRBJ1-6, with 9 bases that match TRBD1. CDR3 size: 13 residues. With V trimmed by 7 bases and J by 7 bases, 5 bases remained unmatched. Per the germline V gene, CDR1 is GTSNPN and CDR2 is SVGIG (reference sequence). The sequenced part of the CDR3 DNA is TGTGCCTCAACGACAGGGGGGAATTCACCC. Translating it yields CASTTGGNSP. The CDR3 in full is CASTTGGNSPLHF.

This clone was detected only a few times. The read comes to an end 3 residues before the CDR3 does, leaving the germline J gene to fill in the end. This chain connects TRBV7-9 to TRBJ2-7; TRBD1 might be the D (5 bases). Germline V gene data show CDR1 as SEHNR and CDR2 as FQNEAQ (reference sequence). Trimming removed 5 bases at V and 5 bases at J, with 16 bases between. This CDR3 spans 14 amino acids. The sequenced CDR3 bases are TGTGCCAGCAGCCCCCCCGGCCAAGGGGACGAG. Protein product: CASSPPGQGDE. The whole CDR3 is CASSPPGQGDEQYF.

On this clone itself: From the germline J gene comes the end of the CDR3, since the read stops 3 residues before it. The chain carries TRBV11-2 and TRBJ2-5, with unresolved D. The V gene's germline CDR1 is SGHAT and CDR2 FQNNGV. Trimming took 0 bases from V and 7 from J, leaving 9 bases between them. The CDR3 totals 13 residues. Partial CDR3 DNA: TGTGCCAGCAGCTTAGATCAAGGTGGGACC. Translation: CASSLDQGGT. The CDR3 in full is CASSLDQGGTQYF. Complete variable domain (other parts from reference TRBV11-2 and TRBJ2-5): EAGVAQSPRYKIIEKRQSVAFWCNPISGHATLYWYQQILGQGPKLLIQFQNNGVVDDSQLPKDRFSAERLKGVDSTLKIQPAKLEDSAVYLCASSLDQGGTQYFGPGTRLLVL.

With respect to this clone: The read gets to within 3 residues of the CDR3 end, and the germline J gene fills in the rest. J is TRBJ2-7 and V is TRBV6-1; 8 nucleotides align to TRBD1. The CDR3 loop spans 16 amino acids. V shed 4 bases and J 3 bases; nucleotides not matched to a gene: 11. The germline V gene has CDR1 MNHNS and CDR2 SASEGT. The part of the CDR3 DNA that was read is TGTGCCAGCAGTGTCGGACAGGGAATGTACAACTACGAG. It encodes CASSVGQGMYNYE. The entire CDR3 protein is CASSVGQGMYNYEQYF.

This clone has a handful of counts. The read comes to an end 3 residues before the CDR3 does, leaving the germline J gene to fill in the end. This sequence joins TRBV18 and TRBJ2-2; maybe TRBD1 (7 bases). CDR1 KGHSH and CDR2 LQKENI come from the germline V gene. This CDR3 has 16 residues. V was pared by 4 bases and J by 7 bases, with 19 bases between. The covered CDR3 bases are TGTGCCAGCTCACGAAACGGCAGGGGGGATAACGGGGAG. Its translation: CASSRNGRGDNGE. The complete CDR3 protein is CASSRNGRGDNGELFF.

This clone came up a few times. CDR3: CASSITSGGRGELFF. The CDR3 bases that were read are TGTGCCAGTAGCATCACTAGCGGGGGTAGGGGGGAG. V is TRBV19 and J is TRBJ2-2; 11 bases are a match to TRBD2. The read stops 3 residues short of the end of the CDR3; the missing end is completed from the germline J gene. Trimming cost V 6 bases and J 8 bases; bases outside gene matches: 8. There are 15 residues in the CDR3. Per germline, CDR1 LNHDA and CDR2 SQIVND (reference sequence).

This clone was seen more than once but under ten times. The read falls 3 residues short of the CDR3 end, and the missing part is taken from the germline J gene. V and J are TRBV18 and TRBJ2-2; tentative D call: TRBD1 (6 bases). The CDR3 runs 14 residues. CDR1 and CDR2 (germline): KGHSH, LQKENI. The V end lost 3 bases, the J end lost 7 bases, and 12 bases lay between the germline ends. CDR3 DNA, as far as it was read: TGTGCCAGCTCACCGGGACAATCGAGCGGGGAG. Translated, it gives CASSPGQSSGE. The entire CDR3 reads CASSPGQSSGELFF.

This clone was counted a few times. The DNA ends 3 residues before the CDR3 does, and the rest of the CDR3 is filled in from the germline J gene. The chain recombines TRBV7-9 with TRBJ1-1; 8 bases match TRBD1. This CDR3 comprises 12 residues. CDR1 is SEHNR and CDR2 is FQNEAQ in the germline V gene (reference sequence). The CDR3 bases that were read are TGTGCCAGCAGCCCGGACAGGGAGGAA. Translation gives CASSPDREE. The CDR3, in full, reads CASSPDREEAFF.

In its sample, this clone was seen a few times. The CDR3 extends 3 residues past the end of the read, so its final part is completed from the germline J gene. This chain connects TRBV19 to TRBJ1-2; 7 bases are shared with TRBD1. Germline-derived CDR1 and CDR2 are LNHDA and SQIVND (reference sequence). There are 15 residues in the CDR3. CDR3 DNA, as far as it was read: TGTGCCAGTAGCCCGCAGCTACCGGGACAGAGCAGC. This gives the protein CASSPQLPGQSS. The entire CDR3 reads CASSPQLPGQSSYTF. The whole variable domain, remainder taken from reference TRBV19 and TRBJ1-2, is DGGITQSPKYLFRKEGQNVTLSCEQNLNHDAMYWYRQDPGQGLRLIYYSQIVNDFQKGDIAEGYSVSREKKESFPLTVTSAQKNPTAFYLCASSPQLPGQSSYTFGSGTRLTVV.

This clone showed up just a few times. The CDR3 reads CASSTDRARTQPQHF. The part of the CDR3 DNA that was read is TGTGCCAGTAGTACTGACAGGGCTAGAACTCAGCCC. The chain couples TRBV19 to TRBJ1-5, with 7 bases lining up with TRBD1. Read coverage stops 3 residues before the CDR3 terminus; the germline J gene supplies the remainder. Unmatched junction bases numbered 9, after V lost 4 bases and J lost 6 bases. This CDR3 contains 15 residues. In germline, CDR1 is LNHDA, CDR2 SQIVND (reference sequence).

A few counts support this clone. The sequenced fragment ends 3 residues before the CDR3 boundary, so the rest is inferred from the germline J gene. This chain uses TRBV30 with TRBJ1-4; a weak D match, TRBD1 (5 bases). V gave up 2 bases and J gave up 4 bases, with 11 bases separating them. The CDR3 is 14 residues long. Germline CDR1 GTSNPN, CDR2 SVGIG (reference sequence). CDR3 protein: CAWSLGGVNEKLFF. The part of the CDR3 DNA that was read is TGTGCCTGGAGTCTCGGGGGAGTTAATGAAAAA. Full variable domain (rest looked up from reference TRBV30 and TRBJ1-4): SQTIHQWPATLVQPVGSPLSLECTVEGTSNPNLYWYRQAAGRGLQLLFYSVGIGQISSEVPQNLSASRPQDRQFILSSKKLLLSDSGFYLCAWSLGGVNEKLFFGSGTQLSVL.

This clone came up a few times. The sequenced CDR3 bases are TGTGCCAGCAGCCTACAGGGGTCCACTGAA. Amino acids: CASSLQGSTE. The CDR3 in its entirety is CASSLQGSTEAFF. The gene calls are TRBV7-3 and TRBJ1-1; 7 nucleotides agree with TRBD1. Read sequence stops 3 residues before the CDR3 end, and the germline J gene provides the missing end. In germline, CDR1 is SGHTA, CDR2 FQGTGA. The length of the CDR3 is 13 residues. V was pared by 5 bases and J by 4 bases, with 4 bases of the junction left unmatched.

Worth noting for this clone: The DNA ends 3 residues before the CDR3 does, and the rest of the CDR3 is filled in from the germline J gene. This chain joins TRBV19 and TRBJ2-1; 7 nucleotides line up with TRBD1. Germline CDR1 LNHDA, CDR2 SQIVND (reference sequence). Trimming removed 7 bases from V and 5 bases from J; junction bases left unmatched: 5. There are 13 residues in the CDR3. This CDR3 reads CASKGQVNNEQFF. Partial CDR3 DNA: TGTGCCAGTAAAGGACAGGTGAACAATGAG.

This clone was seen only a few times. The CDR3 end falls 3 residues outside the read, so it is completed with the germline J gene. The V call is TRBV5-8, the J call TRBJ1-1, with D unresolved. With 1 base removed from V and 0 bases from J, the gap between germline ends came to 4 bases. Germline assignment: CDR1 SGHTS and CDR2 YDEGEE. The CDR3 extends over 13 amino acids. CDR3 sequence: CASSLYMNTEAFF. CDR3 DNA (partial): TGTGCCAGCAGCTTGTACATGAACACTGAA.

About this clone itself: Read coverage stops 3 residues before the CDR3 terminus; the germline J gene supplies the remainder. V usage is TRBV7-9 and J usage is TRBJ2-5, with 7 bases aligning to TRBD1. This CDR3 contains 15 residues. With V trimmed by 5 bases and J by 3 bases, 9 bases remained unmatched. Per the germline V gene, CDR1 is SEHNR and CDR2 is FQNEAQ (reference sequence). Partial CDR3 DNA: TGTGCCAGCAGCATACAGGGGAGTGGAAAAGAGACC. Its protein product is CASSIQGSGKET. The entire CDR3 protein is CASSIQGSGKETQYF.

In regard to this clone: The read terminates 3 residues ahead of where the CDR3 ends, so the germline J gene completes it. This chain connects TRBV7-9 to TRBJ1-1, with a weak D call TRBD1 (5 bases). V was clipped by 5 bases and J by 7 bases, with 8 bases between them. The CDR3 is 11 amino acids. Germline CDR1 reads SEHNR; CDR2 reads FQNEAQ (reference sequence). The sequenced part of the CDR3 DNA is TGTGCCAGCAGCCGAGGGGTTGAA. It codes for CASSRGVE. The full CDR3 reads CASSRGVEAFF. Based on the CDR3 plus reference TRBV7-9 and TRBJ1-1, the full variable domain is DTGVSQNPRHKITKRGQNVTFRCDPISEHNRLYWYRQTLGQGPEFLTYFQNEAQLEKSRLLSDRFSAERPKGSFSTLEIQRTEQGDSAMYLCASSRGVEAFFGQGTRLTVV.

Of note for this clone: The sequence runs out 3 residues before the end of the CDR3; the remainder is reconstructed from the germline J gene. The chain links TRBV7-2 to TRBJ1-1; TRBD1 matches 7 bases. With V trimmed by 5 bases and J by 1 base, 4 bases remained unmatched. Germline V gene data show CDR1 as SGHTA and CDR2 as FQGNSA. CDR3 length equals 14 residues. CDR3 sequence reads: CASSPGTANTEAFF. CDR3 DNA (partial): TGTGCCAGCAGCCCTGGGACAGCGAACACTGAA.